This T cell receptor (beta chain) was captured in a study of vaccination effects on CD4 cells after COVID-19 (dated by TCRdb to between 2020 and 2023). The study in broad terms: In the ViraFEST assay, PBMC were stimulated with viral peptide pools, and antigen-specific CD4+ T cell clonotypes were then identified by expansion using TCR sequencing. Samples were taken from three convalescent patients early (day +14) and late (day +241, +227, +161 respectively) after vaccination. The study compared SARS-CoV-2 spike-specific CD4+ TCR repertoires before and after mRNA vaccination in COVID-19 convalescent patients and infection-naive vaccine recipients. The Oncomine TCR Beta short-read assay on an Illumina iSeq 100 was used to sequence cultures from other donors in the study. Two million PBMC per well were cultured in IMDM with around 5% human AB serum, 10 IU/ml IL-2 and gentamicin, plus 10 ug/ml peptides. The full study included some eleven COVID-19 convalescent patients and several SARS-CoV-2-naive healthy vaccine recipients. Post-vaccine samples across the study were collected a median of 72 days after the second dose, with a range of 14 to 241. The paper as a whole reports these results and caveats: In convalescent patients, the post-vaccine spike-reactive repertoire was composed mainly of new vaccine-induced clones that were largely distinct from infection-induced clones. The study was limited by a small number of convalescent patients and lacked early post-infection timepoints. Both infection-induced and vaccine-induced clones contracted markedly at late post-vaccination timepoints, which is consistent with waning T cell responses.

Libraries came from the immunoSEQ multiplex PCR assay. TCR beta CDR3 sequencing was performed on DNA from the cultured, isolated CD4+ T cells. Regarding the original processing steps: Non-productive TCR sequences were discarded, and reads were trimmed to the CDR3 region, with only CDR3s of 7 or more amino acids retained. Antigen-specific clonotypes were identified with the MANAFEST web app by comparing expansion in peptide wells against reference cultures. To be called positive, a clone needed expansion at FDR<0.05 compared with the reference and with all other wells, an odds ratio greater than 5, and a frequency greater than 0.1% in two replicate wells. A clonotype was called cross-reactive if it was significantly expanded both in SARS-CoV-2 spike wells and in at least one common cold coronavirus spike condition. Using the stringdist R package, CDR3 similarity was measured by Levenshtein distance, and unrooted trees were constructed with ape in R 3.6.1. What TCRdb holds here is the immuneACCESS table cut down to in-frame rearrangements. Part of the clones is not present; checked against another copy, under half of the missing clones reflect an unresolved V gene, and the others are unexplained. For V, J and clone size, that table is used; D and trimming come from the DNA. The sample table contains roughly 30,000 clones; only one count was recorded for roughly 75% of them. In total, the top ten clones hold about 7.1% of the sample.

A remark on this clone: It has no known antigen specificity. No qualities accompany the bases; no much larger clone lies one base away.

After about 9 days of culture, CD4+ T cells were isolated with the EasySep CD4+ T cell isolation kit. PCR-confirmed SARS-CoV-2 infection had occurred in convalescent patients between March and December 2020, before the Alpha, Beta and Delta variants emerged in the United States. Participants received two doses of either the BNT162b2 or the mRNA-1273 mRNA SARS-CoV-2 vaccine. Half of the culture medium was replaced with fresh IL-2-containing medium on days 3 and 7. Unless noted otherwise, every peptide stimulation condition was cultured in triplicate wells. Using Ficoll-Paque Plus gradient centrifugation, PBMC were separated from whole blood and then either used fresh or cryopreserved at -140C. The QIAamp micro DNA kit was used to extract genomic DNA from the cultured CD4+ T cells. Reading from cysteine to phenylalanine, the CDR3 counts 13 amino acids. Of the read, only the CDR3 DNA is kept; its 39 bases are in frame from base 1. V lost 7 bases and J lost 1 base; the stretch between them is 9 bases long. Taken from the germline V gene (reference sequence), the CDR1 and CDR2 loops are MNHNY and SVGAGI.

This chain is built from TRBV6-6 and TRBJ2-3, with the identity of the D gene unclear. Sequenced material: CD4+ T cells from PBMCs cultured without peptide, taken after COVID-19 vaccination. This clonotype was obtained from a human donor who had a prior SARS-CoV-2 infection. The CDR3 loop reads CASIPSGTDTQYF. The DNA sequence follows: TGTGCCAGCATCCCCAGCGGCACAGATACGCAGTATTTT.